This TCR beta chain was recovered during a study of Graves' ophthalmopathy and Graves' hyperthyroidism. People with hyperthyroidism were aged 18 to 65 and newly diagnosed, under 2 months' duration. Among the exclusions were patients with other autoimmune diseases, uncontrolled infections, pregnancy or lactation. TCR beta CDR3 amplification used RNA transcripts. A first-round RT-PCR used HTBI primers, followed by a second-round multiplex PCR. TCRdb independently ran MiXCR on the multiplex PCR reads; one entry per CDR3 protein. The table records 500,000 to 600,000 distinct CDR3 sequences, roughly 40% of them present only once. The V gene's germline CDR1 is SGDLS and CDR2 YYNGEE. J gave up 7 bases and V 4 bases, and 17 bases lay outside the gene matches. The CDR3 loop spans 17 amino acids.

This chain uses TRBV9 with TRBJ2-3; 8 bases align to TRBD2. The receptor was isolated from an adult man with Graves' hyperthyroidism. The specimen was peripheral blood or thyroid tissue (not recorded which). The CDR3 bases are TGTGCCAGCAGCACCTCGGCGGGGCAGCGGGAGAAGTATACGCAGTATTTT. Amino acids: CASSTSAGQREKYTQYF. The full variable domain, with the rest looked up from reference TRBV9 and TRBJ2-3, is DSGVTQTPKHLITATGQRVTLRCSPRSGDLSVYWYQQSLDQGLQFLIQYYNGEERAKGNILERFSAQQFPDLHSELNLSSLELGDSALYFCASSTSAGQREKYTQYFGPGTRLTVL.